This TCR beta chain is drawn from a study of blood T cell repertoires in COVID-19. Study at large: From the United States, Italy and Spain came samples of acute and convalescent COVID-19. PBMCs, B-cell-depleted T cells, or T cells provided the cDNA or gDNA that made up the material.

Source study methods: Estimation of nucleated cell counts relied on the amplification of reference gene primers. Data came from immunoSEQ multiplex PCR; TCRdb stores just in-frame clones and leaves some out. Clonal size and the V and J genes are those of that table, whereas D and trimming came from the DNA. The sample has about 47,000 clones; less than 85% are singletons. This sequence originates from a man aged 50-59 years with acute or convalescent COVID-19. Sequencing was performed on peripheral blood.

CDR3 residues: CASRLAGAVETQYF. Written as DNA, the CDR3 is TGTGCCAGCAGACTAGCGGGAGCGGTAGAGACCCAGTACTTC. The chain combines TRBV28 with TRBJ2-5; 11 bases map to TRBD2. Germline assignment: CDR1 MDHEN and CDR2 SYDVKM. V lost 6 bases to trimming and J lost 4 bases; unmatched junction nucleotides: 4. CDR3 size: 14 residues.